One and the same sample provided the 14 T cell receptor beta chains below, sequenced in a study of Ad26.COV2.S vaccination and SARS-CoV-2 variants. Regarding treatment: about 20 received Ad26.COV2.S at low or high dose, single or two shots; about 5 received placebo; per-sample allocation not given. Material that was analyzed had been drawn on day 63 after the first vaccine or placebo injection. Produced via immunoSEQ multiplex PCR; TCRdb's table is partial and in-frame only. The sample contains around 450,000 clones, 89% of which appear only once. The source was peripheral blood, collected in a trial of Ad26.COV2.S vaccine versus placebo. The source of these receptors is a person between 18 and 65 years old who received the Ad26.COV2.S COVID-19 vaccine or a placebo.

This chain uses TRBV5-1 with TRBJ2-1; D tentatively fits TRBD1 or TRBD2 (5 bases each). The V gene lost 2 bases and the J gene lost 8 bases, with 8 bases spanning the gap. Germline CDR1 reads SGHRS; CDR2 reads YFSETQ. This CDR3 has 12 residues. CDR3 coding DNA: TGCGCCAGCAGCTTCCGGGGCGATGAGCAGTTCTTC. Protein: CASSFRGDEQFF.

V gene TRBV18 combines with J gene TRBJ2-3; either TRBD1 or TRBD2 may fit D (5 bases each). This CDR3 is built from 15 residues. Germline-derived CDR1 and CDR2 are KGHSH and LQKENI. V lost 4 bases and J lost 0, with 11 bases in between. In nucleotides, the CDR3 is TGTGCCAGCTCACGCCGGGACGGTAGCACAGATACGCAGTATTTT. This encodes CASSRRDGSTDTQYF. The variable domain in full, completed from reference TRBV18 and TRBJ2-3, reads NAGVMQNPRHLVRRRGQEARLRCSPMKGHSHVYWYRQLPEEGLKFMVYLQKENIIDESGMPKERFSAEFPKEGPSILRIQQVVRGDSAAYFCASSRRDGSTDTQYFGPGTRLTVL.

The rearrangement links TRBV7-2 to TRBJ2-2; D unresolved. The CDR3 has 13 residues. The V end lost 5 bases, the J end lost 6 bases, and 10 bases lay between the germline ends. Germline assignment: CDR1 SGHTA and CDR2 FQGNSA. CDR3 DNA sequence: TGTGCCAGCAGCACAAGGACGGCCGGGGAGCTGTTTTTT. Its protein is CASSTRTAGELFF.

The genes are TRBV6-5 and TRBJ2-7; 8 positions match TRBD2. Losses at the gene ends were 5 bases for V and 2 bases for J; bases not matched to a gene: 5. Germline V gives CDR1 MNHEY, CDR2 SVGAGI. This CDR3 comprises 14 residues. CDR3 protein: CASSRGSGTYEQYV. The DNA for the CDR3 is TGTGCCAGCAGTCGAGGTAGCGGGACCTACGAGCAGTACGTC.

The chain joins TRBV28 to TRBJ2-7, with TRBD1 as a possible D gene (5 bases). The CDR3 totals 13 residues. Germline CDR1 is MDHEN and CDR2 is SYDVKM. V was clipped by 3 bases and J by 3 bases, with 9 bases between them. CDR3 DNA: TGTGCCAGCAGTTTGGGTCAGGGCTACGAGCAGTACTTC. Translated: CASSLGQGYEQYF. Using reference TRBV28 and TRBJ2-7 for the parts outside the CDR3, the full variable domain is DVKVTQSSRYLVKRTGEKVFLECVQDMDHENMFWYRQDPGLGLRLIYFSYDVKMKEKGDIPEGYSVSREKKERFSLILESASTNQTSMYLCASSLGQGYEQYFGPGTRLTVT.

The chain couples TRBV5-1 to TRBJ2-3; no clear D. Germline lookup yields CDR1 SGHRS and CDR2 YFSETQ. Trimming cost V 0 bases and J 6 bases, with 5 bases left between them. This CDR3 has 12 residues. CDR3 amino acids: CASSLDIDTQYF. CDR3 nucleotides: TGCGCCAGCAGCTTGGATATCGATACGCAGTATTTT.

This rearrangement joins TRBV18 to TRBJ2-7; 9 bases match TRBD1. J was trimmed by 5 bases and V by 8 bases; bases with no gene match: 7. Germline V gene lookup returns CDR1 KGHSH and CDR2 LQKENI. CDR3 size: 13 residues. CDR3 loop: CASTTGGSHEQYF. The CDR3 bases are TGTGCCAGCACGACAGGGGGTAGTCACGAGCAGTACTTC.

This chain joins TRBV5-6 and TRBJ2-5; D ambiguous. Germline CDR1 SGHDT, CDR2 YYEEEE. V lost 1 base to trimming and J lost 4 bases, with 11 bases between them. The CDR3 length is 14 residues. CDR3 nucleotides: TGTGCCAGCAGCTTGACTCGGGCGTTAGAGACCCAGTACTTC. This sequence encodes CASSLTRALETQYF. Looking up the rest from reference TRBV5-6 and TRBJ2-5 gives the full variable domain: DAGVTQSPTHLIKTRGQQVTLRCSPKSGHDTVSWYQQALGQGPQFIFQYYEEEERQRGNFPDRFSGHQFPNYSSELNVNALLLGDSALYLCASSLTRALETQYFGPGTRLLVL.

V and J are TRBV28 and TRBJ2-7; D possibly matches TRBD1 or TRBD2 (5 bases each). The germline CDR1 and CDR2 sequences are MDHEN and SYDVKM. The ends were cut back, 3 bases at V and 0 bases at J, with 12 bases in the middle. This CDR3 contains 15 residues. The CDR3 nucleotides read TGTGCCAGCAGTTTGCCGGGACCACGCTCCTACGAGCAGTACTTC. Translated: CASSLPGPRSYEQYF.

The chain carries TRBV7-2 and TRBJ1-2, with TRBD1 matching 11 bases. From germline, CDR1 is SGHTA and CDR2 FQGNSA. After removal of 4 bases from V and 3 bases from J, the junction contained 7 bases not matched to a gene. The CDR3 is 16 residues long. Here the CDR3 DNA reads TGTGCCAGCAGCTCCCGGACAGGGGGCGTTTACTATGGCTACACCTTC. Amino acids: CASSSRTGGVYYGYTF.

The gene calls are TRBV19 and TRBJ2-7; the match to TRBD1 covers 7 bases. Germline V gene sequence: CDR1 LNHDA, CDR2 SQIVND (reference sequence). Germline trimming cut 7 bases from V and 0 bases from J; bases unmatched to any gene: 3. The CDR3 totals 13 residues. The CDR3 coding sequence is TGTGCCAGTATGGACAGGTACTCCTACGAGCAGTACTTC. Protein sequence: CASMDRYSYEQYF.

The chain carries TRBV6-5 and TRBJ1-5, with 7 bases aligning to TRBD1. Germline V gene lookup returns CDR1 MNHEY and CDR2 SVGAGI. The ends lost 3 bases at V and 4 bases at J; junction bases unmatched: 6. The CDR3 covers 15 residues. The CDR3 reads CASSYMAGGNQPQHF. CDR3 sequence (DNA): TGTGCCAGCAGTTATATGGCAGGGGGGAATCAGCCCCAGCATTTT.

V is TRBV4-2 and J is TRBJ1-3; a possible D gene is TRBD1 (6 bases). The ends were cut back, 4 bases at V and 3 bases at J, with 22 bases in the middle. Germline-derived CDR1 and CDR2 are LGHNA and YNFKEQ. The CDR3 is 18 amino acids. Written as DNA, the CDR3 is TGTGCCAGCAGCCCAGGGGAACTTCAGGGTCTTTTTGGAAACACCATATATTTT. Translating gives CASSPGELQGLFGNTIYF.

The chain combines TRBV18 with TRBJ1-1; the D is unclear. This CDR3 spans 14 amino acids. V was cut by 3 bases and J by 7 bases, with 15 bases left in between. From germline, CDR1 is KGHSH and CDR2 LQKENI. The CDR3 sequence is CASSPLQPRFEAFF. CDR3 coding DNA: TGTGCCAGCTCACCTCTCCAGCCTCGGTTTGAAGCTTTCTTT.